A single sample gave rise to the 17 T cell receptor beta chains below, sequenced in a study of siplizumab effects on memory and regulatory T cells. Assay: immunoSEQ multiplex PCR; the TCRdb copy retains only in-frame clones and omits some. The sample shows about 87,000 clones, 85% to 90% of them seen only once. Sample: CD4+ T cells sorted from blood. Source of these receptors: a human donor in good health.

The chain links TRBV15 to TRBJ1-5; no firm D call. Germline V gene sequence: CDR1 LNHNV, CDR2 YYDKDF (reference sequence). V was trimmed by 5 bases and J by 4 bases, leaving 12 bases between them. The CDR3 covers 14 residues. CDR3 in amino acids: CATSGSQINQPQHF. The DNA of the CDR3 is TGTGCCACCAGCGGGTCCCAGATTAATCAGCCCCAGCATTTT.

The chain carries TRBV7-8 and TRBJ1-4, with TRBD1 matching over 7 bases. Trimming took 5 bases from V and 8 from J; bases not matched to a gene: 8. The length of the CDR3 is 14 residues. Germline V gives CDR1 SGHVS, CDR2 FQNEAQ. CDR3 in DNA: TGTGCCAGCAGCCCGACAGGGTCGGGGGAAAAACTGTTTTTT. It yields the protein CASSPTGSGEKLFF.

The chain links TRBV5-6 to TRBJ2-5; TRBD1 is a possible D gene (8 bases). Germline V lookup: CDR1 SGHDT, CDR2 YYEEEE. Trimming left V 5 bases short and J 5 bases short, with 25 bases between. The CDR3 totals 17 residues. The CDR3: CASRPPSGRGPVETQYF. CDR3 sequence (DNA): TGTGCCAGCAGACCCCCTAGCGGCAGGGGGCCGGTGGAGACCCAGTACTTC.

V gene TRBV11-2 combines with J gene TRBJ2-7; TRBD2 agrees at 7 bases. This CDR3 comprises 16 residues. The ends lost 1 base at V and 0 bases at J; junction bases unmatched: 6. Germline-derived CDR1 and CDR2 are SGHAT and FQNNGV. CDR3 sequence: CASSLVGGRDSYEQYF. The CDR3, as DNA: TGTGCCAGCAGCTTAGTTGGCGGGAGAGACTCCTACGAGCAGTACTTC.

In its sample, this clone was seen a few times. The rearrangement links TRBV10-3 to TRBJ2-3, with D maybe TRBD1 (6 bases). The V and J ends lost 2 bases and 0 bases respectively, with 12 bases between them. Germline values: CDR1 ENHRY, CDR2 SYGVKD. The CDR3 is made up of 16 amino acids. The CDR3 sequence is CAISEATGSSTDTQYF. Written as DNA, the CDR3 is TGTGCCATCAGTGAGGCTACAGGGTCTAGCACAGATACGCAGTATTTT.

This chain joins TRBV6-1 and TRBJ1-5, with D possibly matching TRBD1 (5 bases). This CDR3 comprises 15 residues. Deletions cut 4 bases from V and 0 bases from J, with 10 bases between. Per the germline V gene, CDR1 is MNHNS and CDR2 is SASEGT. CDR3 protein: CASSGGAYSNQPQHF. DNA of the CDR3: TGTGCCAGCAGTGGCGGGGCCTATAGCAATCAGCCCCAGCATTTT.

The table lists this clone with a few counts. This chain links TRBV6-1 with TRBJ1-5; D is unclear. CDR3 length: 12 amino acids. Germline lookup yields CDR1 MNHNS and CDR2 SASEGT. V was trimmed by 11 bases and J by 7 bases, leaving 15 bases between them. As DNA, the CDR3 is TGTGCCGGGAACGAAGGGCGCCAGCCCCAGCATTTT. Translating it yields CAGNEGRQPQHF.

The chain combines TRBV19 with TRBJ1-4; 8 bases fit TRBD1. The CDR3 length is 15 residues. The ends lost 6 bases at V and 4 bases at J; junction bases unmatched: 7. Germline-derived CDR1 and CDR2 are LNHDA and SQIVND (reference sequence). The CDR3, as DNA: TGTGCCAGTAGAAAAGGACAGGGAAATAATGAAAAACTGTTTTTT. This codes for CASRKGQGNNEKLFF.

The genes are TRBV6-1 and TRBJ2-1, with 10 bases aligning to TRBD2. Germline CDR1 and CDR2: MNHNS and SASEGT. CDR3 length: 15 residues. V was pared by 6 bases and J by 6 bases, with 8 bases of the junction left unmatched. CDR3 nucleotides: TGTGCCAGCAGAAGCCCGGGACTAGCGAGCAATGAGCAGTTCTTC. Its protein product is CASRSPGLASNEQFF.

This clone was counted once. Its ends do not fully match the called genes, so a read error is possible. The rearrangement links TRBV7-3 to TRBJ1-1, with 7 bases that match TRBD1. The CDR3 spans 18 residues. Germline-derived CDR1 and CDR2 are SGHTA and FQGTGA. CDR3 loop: CASSPRTGGIWGNTEVFF. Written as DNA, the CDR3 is TGTGCCAGCAGCCCCCGGACAGGAGGCATTTGGGGTAACACTGAAGTTTTCTTT.

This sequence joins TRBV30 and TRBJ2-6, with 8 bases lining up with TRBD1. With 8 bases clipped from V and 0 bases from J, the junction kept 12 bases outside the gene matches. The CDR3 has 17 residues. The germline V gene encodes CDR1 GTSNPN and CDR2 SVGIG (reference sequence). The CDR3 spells CATLGQGRLSGANVLTF. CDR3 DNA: TGTGCCACCCTCGGACAGGGCCGTCTCTCTGGGGCCAACGTCCTGACTTTC.

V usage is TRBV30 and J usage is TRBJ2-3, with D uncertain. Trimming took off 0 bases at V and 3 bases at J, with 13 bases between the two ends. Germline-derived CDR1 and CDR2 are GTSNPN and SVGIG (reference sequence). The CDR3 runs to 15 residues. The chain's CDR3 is CAWSVGVHLTDTQYF. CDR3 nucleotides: TGTGCCTGGAGTGTTGGAGTTCACCTTACAGATACGCAGTATTTT.

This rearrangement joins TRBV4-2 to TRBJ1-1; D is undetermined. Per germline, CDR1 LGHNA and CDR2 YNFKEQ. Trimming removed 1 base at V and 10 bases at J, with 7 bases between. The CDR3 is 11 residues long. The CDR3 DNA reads TGTGCCAGCAGCCAAGGCACGAGAGCTTTCTTT. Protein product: CASSQGTRAFF.

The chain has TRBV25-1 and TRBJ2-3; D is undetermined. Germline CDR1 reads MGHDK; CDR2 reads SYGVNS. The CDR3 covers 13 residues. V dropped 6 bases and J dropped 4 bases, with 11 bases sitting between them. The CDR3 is CASSANYPDTQYF. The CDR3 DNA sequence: TGTGCCAGCAGCGCTAACTACCCAGATACGCAGTATTTT.

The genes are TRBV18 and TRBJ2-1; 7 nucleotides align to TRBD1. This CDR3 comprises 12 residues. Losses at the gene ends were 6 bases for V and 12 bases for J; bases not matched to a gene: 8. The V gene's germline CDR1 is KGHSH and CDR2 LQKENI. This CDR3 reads CASSQTGDPQFF. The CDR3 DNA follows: TGTGCCAGCTCCCAAACAGGGGATCCGCAGTTCTTC.

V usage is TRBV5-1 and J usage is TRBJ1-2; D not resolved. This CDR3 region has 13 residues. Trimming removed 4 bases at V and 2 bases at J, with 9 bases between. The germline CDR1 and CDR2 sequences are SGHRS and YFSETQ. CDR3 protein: CASSPDGNYGYTF. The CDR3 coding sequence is TGCGCCAGCAGCCCCGACGGGAACTATGGCTACACCTTC.

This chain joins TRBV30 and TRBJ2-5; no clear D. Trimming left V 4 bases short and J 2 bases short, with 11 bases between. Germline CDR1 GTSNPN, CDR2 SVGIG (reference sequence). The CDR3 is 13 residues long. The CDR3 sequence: CAWNFAAQETQYF. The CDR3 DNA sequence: TGTGCCTGGAATTTTGCGGCTCAAGAGACCCAGTACTTC.